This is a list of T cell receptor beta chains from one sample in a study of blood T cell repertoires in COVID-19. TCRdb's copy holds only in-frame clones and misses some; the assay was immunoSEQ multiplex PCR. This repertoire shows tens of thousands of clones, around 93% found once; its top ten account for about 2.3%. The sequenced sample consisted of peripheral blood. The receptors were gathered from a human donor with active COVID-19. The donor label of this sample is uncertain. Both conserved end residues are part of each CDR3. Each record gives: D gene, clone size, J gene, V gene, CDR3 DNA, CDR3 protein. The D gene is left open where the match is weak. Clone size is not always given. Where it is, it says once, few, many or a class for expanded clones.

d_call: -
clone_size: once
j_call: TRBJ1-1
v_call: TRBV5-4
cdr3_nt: TGTGCCAGCACCACGACAGAAGGGAACACTGAAGCTTTCTTT
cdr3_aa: CASTTTEGNTEAFF

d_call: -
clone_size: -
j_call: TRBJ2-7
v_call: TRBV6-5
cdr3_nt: TGTGCCAGCAGTTACGCCAGGGGCTACGAGCAGTACTTC
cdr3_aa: CASSYARGYEQYF

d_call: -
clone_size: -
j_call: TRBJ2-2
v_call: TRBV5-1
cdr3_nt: TGCGCCAGCAGCTTGATGTCGGGCCGGGGAAACACCGGGGAGCTGTTTTTT
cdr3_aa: CASSLMSGRGNTGELFF

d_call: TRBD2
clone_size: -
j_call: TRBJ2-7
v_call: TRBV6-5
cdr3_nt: TGTGCCACCGAGCGGGGGGCCAGTTACGAGCAGTACTTC
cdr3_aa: CATERGASYEQYF

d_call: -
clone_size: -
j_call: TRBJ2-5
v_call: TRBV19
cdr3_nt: TGTGCCAGTAGTATAGGCCTTGTGGCTGAACAAGAGACCCAGTACTTC
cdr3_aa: CASSIGLVAEQETQYF

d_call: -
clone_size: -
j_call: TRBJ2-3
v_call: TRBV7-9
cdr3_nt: TGTGCCAGCAGCGACTTCACAGATACGCAGTATTTT
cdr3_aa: CASSDFTDTQYF

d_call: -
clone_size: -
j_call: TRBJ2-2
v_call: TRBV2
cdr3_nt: TGTGCCAGCAGTGTCGGGGTGGACACCGGGGAGCTGTTTTTT
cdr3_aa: CASSVGVDTGELFF

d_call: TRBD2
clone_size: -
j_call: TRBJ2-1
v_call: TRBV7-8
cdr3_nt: TGTGCCAGCAGCTTTCGGGGGGGTGAGTCCTACAATGAGCAGTTCTTC
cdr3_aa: CASSFRGGESYNEQFF

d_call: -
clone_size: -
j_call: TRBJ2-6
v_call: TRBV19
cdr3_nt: TGTGCCAGTAGTATAGTTAGAGACTCTGGGGCCAACGTCCTGACTTTC
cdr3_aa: CASSIVRDSGANVLTF

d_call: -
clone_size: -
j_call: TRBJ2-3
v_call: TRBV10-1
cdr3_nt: TGCGCCAGCAGCGGGGACACAGATACGCAGTATTTT
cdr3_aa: CASSGDTDTQYF

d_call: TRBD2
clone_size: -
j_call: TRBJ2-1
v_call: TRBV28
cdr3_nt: TGTGCCAGCAGTTTAAGGTGGATAGCGGGGGGGGTTGAGCAGTTCTTC
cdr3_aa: CASSLRWIAGGVEQFF

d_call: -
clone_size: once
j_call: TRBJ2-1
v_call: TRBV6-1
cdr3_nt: TGTGCCAGCAGTGAAAACGGGGCCTACAATGAGCAGTTCTTC
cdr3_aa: CASSENGAYNEQFF

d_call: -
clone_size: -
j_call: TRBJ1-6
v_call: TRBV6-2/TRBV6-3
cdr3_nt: TGTGCCAGCAGTTACGCGACTTTAGGGGGGGGGAATTCACCCCTCCACTTT
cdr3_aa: CASSYATLGGGNSPLHF

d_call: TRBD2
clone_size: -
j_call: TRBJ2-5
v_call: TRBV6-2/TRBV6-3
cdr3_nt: TGTGCCAGCAGTTATTCGGGCGAGCGGGGGGGCCGAGAGACCCAGTACTTC
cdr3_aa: CASSYSGERGGRETQYF

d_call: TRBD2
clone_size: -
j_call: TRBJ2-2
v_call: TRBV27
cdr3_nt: TGTGCCAGCGACGGGGGGGGCGGCGGGGAGCTGTTTTTT
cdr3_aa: CASDGGGGGELFF

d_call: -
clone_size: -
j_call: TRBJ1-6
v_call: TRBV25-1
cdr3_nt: TGTGCCAGCAGTGGGAGTGGAGCGCTGAATTCACCCCTCCACTTT
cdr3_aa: CASSGSGALNSPLHF

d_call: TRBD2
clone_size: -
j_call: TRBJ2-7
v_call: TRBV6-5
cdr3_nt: TGTGCCAGCAGTTACTCCGGGACTAGCGGGGGCTACGAGCAGTACTTC
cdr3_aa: CASSYSGTSGGYEQYF

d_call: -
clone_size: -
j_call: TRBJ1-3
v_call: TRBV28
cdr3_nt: TGTGCCAGCAGTTCCCCCCGGAACACCATATATTTT
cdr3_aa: CASSSPRNTIYF

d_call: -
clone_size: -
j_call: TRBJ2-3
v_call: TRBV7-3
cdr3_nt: TGTGCCAGCAGTATAAGACAGGCTGGCACAGATACGCAGTATTTT
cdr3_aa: CASSIRQAGTDTQYF

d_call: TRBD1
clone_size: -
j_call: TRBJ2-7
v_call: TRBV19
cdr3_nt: TGTGCCAGTAGTAAGGACCGACAGGGGGGCTACGAGCAGTACTTC
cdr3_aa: CASSKDRQGGYEQYF

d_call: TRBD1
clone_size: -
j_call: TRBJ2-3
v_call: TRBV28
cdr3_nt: TGTGCCAGCGAGTCGACAGGGAAGTTGGATACGCAGTATTTT
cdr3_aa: CASESTGKLDTQYF

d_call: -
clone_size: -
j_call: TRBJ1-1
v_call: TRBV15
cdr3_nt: TGTGCCACCAGCAGAGGCGGGGGGCCAGACACTGAAGCTTTCTTT
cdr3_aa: CATSRGGGPDTEAFF

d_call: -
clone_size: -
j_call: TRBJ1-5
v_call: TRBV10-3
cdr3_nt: TGTGCCATCAGTGCGCGGGGCGAGGGTAGCAATCAGCCCCAGCATTTT
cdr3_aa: CAISARGEGSNQPQHF

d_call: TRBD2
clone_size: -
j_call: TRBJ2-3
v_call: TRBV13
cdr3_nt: TGTGCCAGCAGCCTGACTAGCGGCACAGATACGCAGTATTTT
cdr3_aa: CASSLTSGTDTQYF

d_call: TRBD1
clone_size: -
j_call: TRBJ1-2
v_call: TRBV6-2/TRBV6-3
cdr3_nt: TGTGCCAGCAGTTACCGGTCAGGGGGTAACTATGGCTACACCTTC
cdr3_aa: CASSYRSGGNYGYTF

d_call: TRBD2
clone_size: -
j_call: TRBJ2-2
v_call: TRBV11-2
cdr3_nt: TGTGCCAGCAGCTTACTAGCGGGGGGGCCGAGCACCGGGGAGCTGTTTTTT
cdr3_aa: CASSLLAGGPSTGELFF

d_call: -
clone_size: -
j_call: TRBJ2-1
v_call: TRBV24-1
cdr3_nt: TGTGCCACCAGTGACCCGGGACAAGAGCAGTTCTTC
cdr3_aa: CATSDPGQEQFF

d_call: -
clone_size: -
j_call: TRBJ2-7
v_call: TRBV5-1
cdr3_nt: TGCGCCAGCAGCTTGGAGGACGGACTGTCCTACGAGCAGTACTTC
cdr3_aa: CASSLEDGLSYEQYF

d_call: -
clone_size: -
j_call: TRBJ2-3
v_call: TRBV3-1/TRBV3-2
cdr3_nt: TGTGCCAGCAGCCCCCCGACAGGAACAGATACGCAGTATTTT
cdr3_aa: CASSPPTGTDTQYF

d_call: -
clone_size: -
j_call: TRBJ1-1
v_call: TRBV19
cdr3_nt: TGTGCCGCAGCGACCACTGAAGCTTTCTTT
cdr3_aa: CAAATTEAFF

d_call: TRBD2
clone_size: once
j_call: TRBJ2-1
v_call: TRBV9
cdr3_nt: TGTGCCAGCAGCGTAGAAGCCTGGGAGGCTAGCGGGGGGAATGAGCAGTTCTTC
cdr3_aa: CASSVEAWEASGGNEQFF

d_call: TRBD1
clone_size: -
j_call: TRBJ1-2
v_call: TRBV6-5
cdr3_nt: TGTGCCAGCAGTACAATGGACAGGGAGAACTATGGCTACACCTTC
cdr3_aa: CASSTMDRENYGYTF

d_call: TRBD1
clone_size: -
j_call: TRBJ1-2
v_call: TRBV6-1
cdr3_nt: TGTGCCAGCAGTGAACGGGACAGGGGACGAGGCTACACCTTC
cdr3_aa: CASSERDRGRGYTF

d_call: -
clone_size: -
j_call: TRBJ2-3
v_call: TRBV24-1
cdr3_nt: TGTGCCACCAGCCTAGGGGGAGGCACAGATACGCAGTATTTT
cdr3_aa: CATSLGGGTDTQYF

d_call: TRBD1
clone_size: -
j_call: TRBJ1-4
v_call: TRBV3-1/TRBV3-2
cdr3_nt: TGTGCCAGCAGTATCGACAGGGAAACTAATGAAAAACTGTTTTTT
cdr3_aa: CASSIDRETNEKLFF

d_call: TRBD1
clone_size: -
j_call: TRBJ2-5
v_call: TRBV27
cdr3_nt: TGTGCCAGCAGTTTCAAACAGGGGGTGGAGACCCAGTACTTC
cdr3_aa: CASSFKQGVETQYF

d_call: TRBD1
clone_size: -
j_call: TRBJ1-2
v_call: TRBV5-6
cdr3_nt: TGTGCCAGCAGCTTGGGGAGGGACAGGACTCTCTATGGCTACACCTTC
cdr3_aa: CASSLGRDRTLYGYTF

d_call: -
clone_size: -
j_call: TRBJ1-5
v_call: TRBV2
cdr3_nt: TGTGCCAGCAGGAGGGACTTTAATCAGCCCCAGCATTTT
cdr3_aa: CASRRDFNQPQHF

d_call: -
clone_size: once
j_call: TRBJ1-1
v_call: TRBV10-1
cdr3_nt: TGCGCCAGCAGAAAAACGAGGGTGGACACTGAAGCTTTCTTT
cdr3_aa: CASRKTRVDTEAFF

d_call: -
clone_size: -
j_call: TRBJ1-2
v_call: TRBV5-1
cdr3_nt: TGCGCCAGCAGCTTGGATCGGGATGGCTACACCTTC
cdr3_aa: CASSLDRDGYTF

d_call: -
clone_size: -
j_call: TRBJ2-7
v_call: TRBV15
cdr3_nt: TGTGCCACCGCGGAGGGAATAGGGACTTACGAGCAGTACTTC
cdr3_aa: CATAEGIGTYEQYF